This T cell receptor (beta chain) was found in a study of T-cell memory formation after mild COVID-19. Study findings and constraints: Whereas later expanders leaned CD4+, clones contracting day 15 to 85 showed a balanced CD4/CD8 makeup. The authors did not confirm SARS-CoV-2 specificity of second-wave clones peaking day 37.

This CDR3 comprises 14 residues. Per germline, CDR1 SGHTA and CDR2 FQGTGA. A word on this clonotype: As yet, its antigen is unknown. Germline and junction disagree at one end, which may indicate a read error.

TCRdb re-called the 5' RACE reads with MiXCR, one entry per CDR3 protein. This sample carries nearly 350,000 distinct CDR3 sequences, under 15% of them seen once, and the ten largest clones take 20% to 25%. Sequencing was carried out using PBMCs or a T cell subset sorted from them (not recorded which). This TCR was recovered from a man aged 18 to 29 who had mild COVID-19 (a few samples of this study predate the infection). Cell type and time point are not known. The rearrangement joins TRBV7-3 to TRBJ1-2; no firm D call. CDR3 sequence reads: CASSTSPRVSALRF. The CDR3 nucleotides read TGTGCCAGCAGCACCTCGCCCCGAGTATCGGCTCTAAGATTT. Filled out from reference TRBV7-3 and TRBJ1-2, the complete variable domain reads GAGVSQTPSNKVTEKGKYVELRCDPISGHTALYWYRQSLGQGPEFLIYFQGTGAADDSGLPNDRFFAVRPEGSVSTLKIQRTERGDSAVYLCASSTSPRVSALRFGSGTRLTVV.